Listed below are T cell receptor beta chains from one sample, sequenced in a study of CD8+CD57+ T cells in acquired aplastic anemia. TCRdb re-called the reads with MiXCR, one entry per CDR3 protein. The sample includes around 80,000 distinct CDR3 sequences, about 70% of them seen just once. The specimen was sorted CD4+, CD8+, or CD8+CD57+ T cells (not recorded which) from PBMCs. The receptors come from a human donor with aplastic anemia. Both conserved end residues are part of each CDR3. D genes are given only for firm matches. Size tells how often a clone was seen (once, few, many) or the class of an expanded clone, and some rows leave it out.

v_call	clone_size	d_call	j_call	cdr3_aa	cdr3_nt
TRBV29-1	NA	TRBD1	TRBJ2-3	CSVEDQGTGWNTQYF	TGCAGCGTTGAAGACCAGGGGACAGGGTGGAATACGCAGTATTTT
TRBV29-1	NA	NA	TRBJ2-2	CSVQGSSTGELFF	TGCAGCGTTCAGGGTTCGAGCACCGGGGAGCTGTTTTTT
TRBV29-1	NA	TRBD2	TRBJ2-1	CSMCLTSAGREQFF	TGCAGCATGTGTTTGACTAGCGCCGGAAGGGAGCAGTTCTTC
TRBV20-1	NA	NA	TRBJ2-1	CSAQSPKSYNEQFF	TGCAGTGCCCAGAGCCCGAAAAGCTACAATGAGCAGTTCTTC
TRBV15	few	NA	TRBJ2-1	CATSGGLQGYNEQFF	TGTGCCACCAGCGGAGGCTTGCAGGGCTACAATGAGCAGTTCTTC
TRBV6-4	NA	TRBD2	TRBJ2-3	CASSDAGGTDTQYF	TGTGCCAGCAGTGACGCGGGGGGGACAGATACGCAGTATTTT
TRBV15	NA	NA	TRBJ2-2	CATSRGGQTNTGELFF	TGTGCCACCAGCAGAGGTGGACAGACGAACACCGGGGAGCTGTTTTTT
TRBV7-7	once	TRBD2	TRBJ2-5	CASSLVGGKGETQYF	TGTGCTAGCAGCTTAGTGGGAGGGAAAGGGGAGACCCAGTACTTC
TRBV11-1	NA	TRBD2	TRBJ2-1	CASSFLAGGENEQFF	TGTGCCAGCAGCTTCCTAGCGGGAGGGGAAAATGAGCAGTTCTTC
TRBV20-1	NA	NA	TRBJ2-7	CSARENEAEQYF	TGCAGTGCTAGAGAGAACGAGGCCGAGCAGTACTTC
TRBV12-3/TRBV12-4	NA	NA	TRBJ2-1	CASTQDQEQFF	TGTGCCAGCACCCAAGATCAAGAGCAGTTCTTC
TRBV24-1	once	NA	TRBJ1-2	CATSDPDRGYTF	TGTGCCACCAGTGACCCCGACAGGGGCTACACCTTC
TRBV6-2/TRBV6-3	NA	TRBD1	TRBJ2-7	CASSYSRTGPVQYF	TGTGCCAGCAGTTACTCTCGGACAGGCCCAGTGCAGTACTTC
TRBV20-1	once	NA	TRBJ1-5	CSARDVGSAGQPQHF	TGCAGTGCTAGAGATGTAGGAAGCGCGGGTCAGCCCCAGCATTTT
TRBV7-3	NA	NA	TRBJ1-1	CASSLKPGTEAFF	TGTGCCAGCAGCTTAAAACCGGGAACTGAAGCTTTCTTT
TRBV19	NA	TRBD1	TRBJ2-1	CASNIVTGGGVYNEQFF	TGTGCCAGTAATATAGTCACAGGGGGTGGAGTATACAATGAGCAGTTCTTC
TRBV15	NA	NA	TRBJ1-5	CATSIRGGIQPQHF	TGTGCCACCAGCATCCGTGGGGGAATTCAGCCCCAGCATTTT
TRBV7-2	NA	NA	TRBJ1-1	CASSSQRGVNTEAFF	TGTGCCAGCAGCTCCCAGCGGGGAGTGAACACTGAAGCTTTCTTT
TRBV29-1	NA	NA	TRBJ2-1	CSVEVTSVLFF	TGCAGCGTTGAAGTGACTAGTGTTCTGTTCTTC
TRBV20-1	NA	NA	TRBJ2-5	CSARALGQTQYF	TGCAGTGCTAGGGCACTGGGGCAGACCCAGTACTTC
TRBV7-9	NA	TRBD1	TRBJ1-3	CRGSSSGNTIYF	TGCAGGGGGTCTTCCTCTGGAAACACCATATATTTT
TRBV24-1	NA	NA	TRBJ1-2	CATSDGVYGYTF	TGTGCCACCAGTGACGGAGTCTATGGCTACACCTTC
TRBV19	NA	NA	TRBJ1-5	CASSILGVGSNQPQHF	TGTGCCAGTAGTATCTTGGGGGTTGGAAGCAATCAGCCCCAGCATTTT
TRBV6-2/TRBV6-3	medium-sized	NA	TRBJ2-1	CASSYPVNEQFF	TGTGCCAGCAGTTACCCGGTCAATGAGCAGTTCTTC
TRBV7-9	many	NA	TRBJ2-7	CASSASYEQYF	TGTGCCAGCAGCGCTTCCTACGAGCAGTACTTC
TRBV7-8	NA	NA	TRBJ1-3	CASTPFTGRPSGNTIYF	TGTGCCAGCACCCCATTTACGGGCAGACCCTCTGGAAACACCATATATTTT
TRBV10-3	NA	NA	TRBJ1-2	CAISEGESGYTF	TGTGCCATCAGTGAGGGAGAATCTGGCTACACCTTC
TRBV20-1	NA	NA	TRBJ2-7	CSAKQGLSYEQYF	TGCAGTGCCAAGCAGGGGCTCTCCTACGAGCAGTACTTC
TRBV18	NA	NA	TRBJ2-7	CASSPPSRVPYEQYF	TGTGCCAGCTCACCACCGTCAAGGGTCCCCTACGAGCAGTACTTC
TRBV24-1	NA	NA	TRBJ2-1	CASGIGCPSSYNEQFF	TGTGCCAGCGGAATAGGCTGCCCCAGCTCCTACAATGAGCAGTTCTTC
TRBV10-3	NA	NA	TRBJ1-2	CAISGGPNYGYTF	TGTGCCATCAGTGGGGGTCCTAACTATGGCTACACCTTC
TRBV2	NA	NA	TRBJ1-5	CASRTAINQPQHF	TGTGCCAGCAGGACTGCGATCAATCAGCCCCAGCATTTT
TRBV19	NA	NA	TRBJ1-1	CASSGGRATEAFF	TGTGCCAGTAGTGGGGGGCGCGCAACTGAAGCTTTCTTT
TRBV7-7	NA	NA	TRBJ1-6	CASSLDLGSPLHF	TGTGCTAGCAGCTTAGACCTCGGGTCACCCCTCCACTTT
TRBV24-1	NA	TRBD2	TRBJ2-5	CATSDPSGTSGRDETQYF	TGTGCCACCAGTGATCCAAGTGGGACTAGCGGGAGGGATGAGACCCAGTACTTC
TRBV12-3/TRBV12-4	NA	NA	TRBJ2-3	CASSPPGLSDTQYF	TGTGCCAGCAGCCCCCCGGGACTCTCAGATACGCAGTATTTT
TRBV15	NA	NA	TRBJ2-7	CATSSGGVSPYF	TGTGCCACCAGCAGTGGAGGAGTGTCTCCGTACTTC
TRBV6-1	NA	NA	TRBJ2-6	CASRDEHSGANVLTF	TGTGCCAGCAGGGACGAGCACTCTGGGGCCAACGTCCTGACTTTC
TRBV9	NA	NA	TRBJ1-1	CASSVGAGSRTEAFF	TGTGCCAGCAGCGTAGGAGCAGGGTCGAGAACTGAAGCTTTCTTT
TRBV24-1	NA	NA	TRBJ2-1	CATSHLAYNEQFF	TGTGCCACCTCACACCTAGCGTACAATGAGCAGTTCTTC
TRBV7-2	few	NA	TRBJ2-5	CASSLGPQETQYF	TGTGCCAGCAGCTTAGGCCCCCAAGAGACCCAGTACTTC
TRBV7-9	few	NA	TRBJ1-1	CASSLETSTEAFF	TGTGCCAGCAGCTTAGAGACGTCGACTGAAGCTTTCTTT